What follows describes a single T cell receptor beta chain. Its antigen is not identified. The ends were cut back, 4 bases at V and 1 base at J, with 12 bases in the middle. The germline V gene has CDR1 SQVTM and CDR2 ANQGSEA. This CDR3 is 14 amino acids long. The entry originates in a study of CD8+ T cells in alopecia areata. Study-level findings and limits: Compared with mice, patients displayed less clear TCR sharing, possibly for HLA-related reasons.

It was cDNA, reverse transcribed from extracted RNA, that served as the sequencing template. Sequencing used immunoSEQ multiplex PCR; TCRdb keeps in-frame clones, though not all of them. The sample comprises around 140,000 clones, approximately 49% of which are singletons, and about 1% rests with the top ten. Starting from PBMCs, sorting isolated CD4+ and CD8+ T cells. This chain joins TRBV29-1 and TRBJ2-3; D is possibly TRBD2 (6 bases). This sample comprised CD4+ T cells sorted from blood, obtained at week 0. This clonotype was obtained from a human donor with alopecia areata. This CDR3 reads CSVAGGTGTDTQYF. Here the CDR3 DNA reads TGCAGCGTTGCTGGCGGGACCGGCACAGATACGCAGTATTTT.